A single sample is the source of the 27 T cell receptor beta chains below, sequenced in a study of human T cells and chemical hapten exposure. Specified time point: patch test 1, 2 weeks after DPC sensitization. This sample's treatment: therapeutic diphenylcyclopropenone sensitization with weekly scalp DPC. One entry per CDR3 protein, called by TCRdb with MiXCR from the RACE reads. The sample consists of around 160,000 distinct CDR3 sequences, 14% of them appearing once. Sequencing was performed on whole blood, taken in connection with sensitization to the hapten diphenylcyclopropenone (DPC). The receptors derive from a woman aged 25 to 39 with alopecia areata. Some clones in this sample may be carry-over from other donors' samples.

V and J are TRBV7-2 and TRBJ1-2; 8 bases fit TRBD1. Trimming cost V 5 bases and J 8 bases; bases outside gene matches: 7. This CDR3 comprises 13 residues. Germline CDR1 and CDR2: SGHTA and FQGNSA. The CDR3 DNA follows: TGTGCCAGCAGCGTCAGGGGGCAGACGGGCTACACCTTC. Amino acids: CASSVRGQTGYTF.

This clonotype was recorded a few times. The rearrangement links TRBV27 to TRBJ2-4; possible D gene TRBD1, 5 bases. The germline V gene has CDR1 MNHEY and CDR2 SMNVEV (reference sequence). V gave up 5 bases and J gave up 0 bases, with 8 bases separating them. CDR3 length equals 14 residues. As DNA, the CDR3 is TGTGCCAGCAGTCCACAGGAAGCCAAAAACATTCAGTACTTC. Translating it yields CASSPQEAKNIQYF.

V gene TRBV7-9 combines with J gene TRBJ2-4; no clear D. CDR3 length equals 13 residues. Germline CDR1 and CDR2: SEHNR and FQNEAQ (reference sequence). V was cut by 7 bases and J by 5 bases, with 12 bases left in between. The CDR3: CASIHPRQNIQYF. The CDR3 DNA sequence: TGTGCCAGCATCCACCCCCGGCAAAACATTCAGTACTTC.

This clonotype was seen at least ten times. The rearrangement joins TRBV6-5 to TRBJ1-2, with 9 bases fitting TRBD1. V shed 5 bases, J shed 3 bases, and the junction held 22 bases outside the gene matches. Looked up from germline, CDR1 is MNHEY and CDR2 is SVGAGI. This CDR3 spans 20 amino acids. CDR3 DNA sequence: TGTGCCAGCAGTCTCCTAAGTCCCGGGACAGGGTTGGAGGTTGACTATGGCTACACCTTC. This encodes CASSLLSPGTGLEVDYGYTF.

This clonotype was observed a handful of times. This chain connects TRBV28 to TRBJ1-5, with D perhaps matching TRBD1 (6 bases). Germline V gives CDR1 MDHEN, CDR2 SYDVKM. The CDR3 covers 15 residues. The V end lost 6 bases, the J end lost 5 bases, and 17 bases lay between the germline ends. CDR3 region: CASSRTDTGHQPQHF. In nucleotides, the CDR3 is TGTGCCAGCAGCCGGACAGACACCGGGCATCAGCCCCAGCATTTT. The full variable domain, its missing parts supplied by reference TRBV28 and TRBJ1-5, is DVKVTQSSRYLVKRTGEKVFLECVQDMDHENMFWYRQDPGLGLRLIYFSYDVKMKEKGDIPEGYSVSREKKERFSLILESASTNQTSMYLCASSRTDTGHQPQHFGDGTRLSIL.

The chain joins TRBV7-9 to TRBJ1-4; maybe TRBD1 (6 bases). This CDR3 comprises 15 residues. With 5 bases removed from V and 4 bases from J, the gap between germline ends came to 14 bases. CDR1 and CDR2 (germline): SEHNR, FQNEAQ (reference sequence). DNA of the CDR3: TGTGCCAGCAGCCCGCCGGGACAACTTAATGAAAAACTGTTTTTT. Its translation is CASSPPGQLNEKLFF.

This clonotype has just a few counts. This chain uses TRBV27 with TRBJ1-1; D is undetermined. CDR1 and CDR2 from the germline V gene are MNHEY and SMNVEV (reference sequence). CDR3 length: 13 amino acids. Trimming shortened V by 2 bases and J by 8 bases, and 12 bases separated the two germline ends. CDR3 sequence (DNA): TGTGCCAGCAGTTTAACCAAAACGCTAGAAGCTTTCTTT. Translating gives CASSLTKTLEAFF.

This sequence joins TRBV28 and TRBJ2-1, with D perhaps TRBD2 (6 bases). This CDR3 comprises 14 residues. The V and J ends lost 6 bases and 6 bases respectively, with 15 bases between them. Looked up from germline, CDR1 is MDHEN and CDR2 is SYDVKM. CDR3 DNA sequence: TGTGCCAGCAGACCACCCGGGGGAATCAATGAGCAGTTCTTC. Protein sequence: CASRPPGGINEQFF.

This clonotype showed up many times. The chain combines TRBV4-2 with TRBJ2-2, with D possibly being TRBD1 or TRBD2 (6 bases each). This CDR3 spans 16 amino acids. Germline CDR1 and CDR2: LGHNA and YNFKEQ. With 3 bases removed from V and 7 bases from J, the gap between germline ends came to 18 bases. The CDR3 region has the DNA TGTGCCAGCAGCCACACCACGGCAGGGGAGGACGGGGAGCTGTTTTTT. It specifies CASSHTTAGEDGELFF.

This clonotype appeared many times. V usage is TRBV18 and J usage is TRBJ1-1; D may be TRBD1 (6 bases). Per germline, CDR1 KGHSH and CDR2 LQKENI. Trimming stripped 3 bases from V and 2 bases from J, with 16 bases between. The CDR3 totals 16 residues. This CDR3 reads CASSPQLGARNTEAFF. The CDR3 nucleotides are TGTGCCAGCTCACCTCAACTGGGGGCGCGAAACACTGAAGCTTTCTTT.

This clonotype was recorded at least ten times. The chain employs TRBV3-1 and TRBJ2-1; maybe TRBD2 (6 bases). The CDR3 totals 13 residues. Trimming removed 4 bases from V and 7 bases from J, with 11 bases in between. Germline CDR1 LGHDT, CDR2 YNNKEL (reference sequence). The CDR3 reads CASSRPSVNEQFF. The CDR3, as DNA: TGTGCCAGCAGCCGCCCTAGCGTAAATGAGCAGTTCTTC.

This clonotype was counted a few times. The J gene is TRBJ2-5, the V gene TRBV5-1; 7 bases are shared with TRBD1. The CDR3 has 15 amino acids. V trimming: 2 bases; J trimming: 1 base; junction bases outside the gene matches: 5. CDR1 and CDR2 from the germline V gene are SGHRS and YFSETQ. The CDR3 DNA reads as TGCGCCAGCAGCTTATCGGGACAGCTCCAAGAGACCCAGTACTTC. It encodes CASSLSGQLQETQYF.

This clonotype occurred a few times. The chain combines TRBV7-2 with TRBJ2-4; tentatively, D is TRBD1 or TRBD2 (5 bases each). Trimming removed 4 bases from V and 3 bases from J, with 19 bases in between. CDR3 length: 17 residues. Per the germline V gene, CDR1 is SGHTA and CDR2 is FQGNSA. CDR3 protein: CASSSQMIRDHKNIQYF. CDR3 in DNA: TGTGCCAGCAGCTCCCAAATGATCCGGGACCACAAAAACATTCAGTACTTC.

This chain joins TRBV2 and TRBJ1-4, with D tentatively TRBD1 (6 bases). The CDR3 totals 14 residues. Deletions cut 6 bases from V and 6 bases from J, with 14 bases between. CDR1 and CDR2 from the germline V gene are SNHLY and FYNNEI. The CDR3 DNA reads TGTGCCAGCAGCGGAACAGGGAGTGATGAAAAACTGTTTTTT. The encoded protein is CASSGTGSDEKLFF. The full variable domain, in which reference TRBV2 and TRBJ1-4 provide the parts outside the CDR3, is EPEVTQTPSHQVTQMGQEVILRCVPISNHLYFYWYRQILGQKVEFLVSFYNNEISEKSEIFDDQFSVERPDGSNFTLKIRSTKLEDSAMYFCASSGTGSDEKLFFGSGTQLSVL.

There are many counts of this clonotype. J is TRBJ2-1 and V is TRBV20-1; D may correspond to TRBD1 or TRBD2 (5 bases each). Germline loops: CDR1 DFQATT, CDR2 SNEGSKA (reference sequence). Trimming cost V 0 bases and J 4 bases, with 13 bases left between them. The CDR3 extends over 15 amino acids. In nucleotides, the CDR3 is TGCAGTGCTAGAGAGGTACGGGGCGCTTACAATGAGCAGTTCTTC. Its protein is CSAREVRGAYNEQFF.

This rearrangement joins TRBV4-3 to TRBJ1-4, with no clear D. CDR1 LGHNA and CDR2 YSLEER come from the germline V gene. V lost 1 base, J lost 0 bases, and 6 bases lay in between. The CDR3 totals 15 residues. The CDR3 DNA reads TGCGCCAGCAGCCAAGTGCCGGCAACTAATGAAAAACTGTTTTTT. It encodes CASSQVPATNEKLFF.

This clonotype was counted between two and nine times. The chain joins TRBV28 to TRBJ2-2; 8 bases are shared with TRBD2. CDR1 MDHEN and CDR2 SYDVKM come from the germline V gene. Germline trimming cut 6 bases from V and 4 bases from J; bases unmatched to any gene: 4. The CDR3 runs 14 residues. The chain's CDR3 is CASSRLAPTGELFF. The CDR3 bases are TGTGCCAGCAGCCGACTAGCGCCCACCGGGGAGCTGTTTTTT.

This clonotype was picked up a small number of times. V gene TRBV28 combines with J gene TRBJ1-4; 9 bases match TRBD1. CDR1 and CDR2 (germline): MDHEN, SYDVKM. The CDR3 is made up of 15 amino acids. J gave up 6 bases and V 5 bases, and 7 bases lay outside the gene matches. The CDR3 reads CASSPTGTGYEKLFF. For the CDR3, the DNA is TGTGCCAGCAGTCCGACCGGGACAGGGTATGAAAAACTGTTTTTT.

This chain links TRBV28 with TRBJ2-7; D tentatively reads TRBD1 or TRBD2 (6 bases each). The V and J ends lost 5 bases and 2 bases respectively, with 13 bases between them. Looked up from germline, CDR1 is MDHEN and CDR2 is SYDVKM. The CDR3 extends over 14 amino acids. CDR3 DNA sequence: TGTGCCAGCAGTAAGCCGGGGGCCCCCTACGAGCAGTACTTC. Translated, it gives CASSKPGAPYEQYF.

The CDR3 nucleotides read TGCAGCGTTGACTCGCCTGGCCAATGGACCCAGTACTTC. This encodes CSVDSPGQWTQYF. The rearrangement joins TRBV29-1 to TRBJ2-5; D is uncertain. The CDR3 is made up of 13 amino acids. Germline CDR1 is SQVTM and CDR2 is ANQGSEA. V was cut by 3 bases and J by 7 bases, with 15 bases left in between.

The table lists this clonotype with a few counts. CDR3: CSVELSRVGEQFF. CDR3 sequence (DNA): TGCAGCGTTGAACTTTCTCGGGTGGGAGAGCAGTTCTTC. The chain carries TRBV29-1 and TRBJ2-1, with D unclear. Germline CDR1 is SQVTM and CDR2 is ANQGSEA. V lost 2 bases to trimming and J lost 10 bases, with 15 bases between them. CDR3 size: 13 residues.

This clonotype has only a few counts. In DNA, the CDR3 is TGTGCCAGCTCACCACTACAGGGGGTTCGGTACACTGAAGCTTTCTTT. Amino acids: CASSPLQGVRYTEAFF. The chain couples TRBV18 to TRBJ1-1; 8 bases align to TRBD1. This CDR3 comprises 16 residues. The junction had 7 bases not matched to a gene; V was cut back by 1 base and J by 3 bases. From germline, CDR1 is KGHSH and CDR2 LQKENI.

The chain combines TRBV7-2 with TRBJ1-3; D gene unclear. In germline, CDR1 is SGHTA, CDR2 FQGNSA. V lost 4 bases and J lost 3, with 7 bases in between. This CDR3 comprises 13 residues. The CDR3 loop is CASSSGGGNTIYF. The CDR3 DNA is TGTGCCAGCAGCTCAGGAGGTGGAAACACCATATATTTT.

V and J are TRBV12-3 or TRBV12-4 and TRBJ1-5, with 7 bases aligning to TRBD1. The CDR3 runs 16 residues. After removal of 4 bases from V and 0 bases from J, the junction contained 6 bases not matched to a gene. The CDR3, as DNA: TGTGCCAGCAGTTCCGAGGGGGCATATAGCAATCAGCCCCAGCATTTT. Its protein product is CASSSEGAYSNQPQHF.

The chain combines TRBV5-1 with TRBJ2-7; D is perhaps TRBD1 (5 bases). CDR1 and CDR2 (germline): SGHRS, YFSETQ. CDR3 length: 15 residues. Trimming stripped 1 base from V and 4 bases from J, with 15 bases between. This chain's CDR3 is CASSLLDSTIYEQYF. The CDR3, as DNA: TGCGCCAGCAGCTTGCTCGACAGCACTATTTACGAGCAGTACTTC.

The CDR3 loop reads CSAWRGTVSQYF. CDR3 nucleotides: TGCAGCGCTTGGCGCGGGACGGTGTCCCAGTACTTC. This chain joins TRBV29-1 and TRBJ2-5; weak D call: TRBD2 (6 bases). Germline V gives CDR1 SQVTM, CDR2 ANQGSEA. Trimming took 7 bases from V and 9 from J, leaving 18 bases between them. The CDR3 runs to 12 residues.

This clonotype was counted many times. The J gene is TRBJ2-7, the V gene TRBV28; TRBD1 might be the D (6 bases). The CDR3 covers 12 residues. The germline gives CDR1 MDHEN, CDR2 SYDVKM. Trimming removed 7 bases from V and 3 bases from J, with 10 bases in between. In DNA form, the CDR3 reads TGTGCCAGCACCACCAGGGGCTACGAGCAGTACTTC. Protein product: CASTTRGYEQYF.